Presented here are 13 T cell receptor beta chains from one specimen sequenced in a study of T cell changes during pregnancy in multiple sclerosis. Profiled with immunoSEQ multiplex PCR; TCRdb holds only in-frame clones, not every one. Here the sample spans about 57,000 clones, approximately 90% being singletons. This sample comprised peripheral blood, obtained after pregnancy. The receptors come from a female donor in good health, enrolled as a control in a pregnancy study.

The chain uses TRBV11-3 and TRBJ2-6; 7 positions agree with TRBD1. J was trimmed by 0 bases and V by 7 bases; bases with no gene match: 12. This CDR3 comprises 18 residues. Germline V gives CDR1 SGHNT, CDR2 YENEEA. This CDR3 is CASTPGTEVLSGANVLTF. The DNA of the CDR3 is TGTGCCAGCACCCCGGGGACAGAAGTGCTCTCTGGGGCCAACGTCCTGACTTTC.

This chain connects TRBV25-1 to TRBJ1-1, with D uncertain. Trimming removed 1 base from V and 5 bases from J, with 11 bases in between. This CDR3 has 14 residues. The germline gives CDR1 MGHDK, CDR2 SYGVNS. CDR3 protein: CASSEFGLGTEAFF. CDR3 DNA: TGTGCCAGCAGTGAATTTGGACTAGGGACTGAAGCTTTCTTT.

The V call is TRBV15, the J call TRBJ2-7; perhaps TRBD1 as D (6 bases). This CDR3 is built from 19 residues. CDR1 LNHNV and CDR2 YYDKDF come from the germline V gene (reference sequence). V was shortened by 0 bases and J by 0 bases, with 21 bases between the two germline ends. The CDR3 DNA follows: TGTGCCACCAGCAGAGATAGTCAAAGGGGCAGGGGAAACTCCTACGAGCAGTACTTC. Protein: CATSRDSQRGRGNSYEQYF.

The CDR3 DNA sequence: TGTGCTAGTGGTTTGATACGAGGGCAAGCTTTCTTT. Amino acid sequence: CASGLIRGQAFF. The V gene is TRBV12-5, the J gene TRBJ1-1; D is unresolved. Germline V gives CDR1 LGHNT, CDR2 FRNRAP. This CDR3 contains 12 residues. V was shortened by 2 bases and J by 9 bases, with 10 bases between the two germline ends.

The sample holds a few counts of this clone. The CDR3 nucleotides are TGTGCCAGCAGTGCCTTCTACGAGCAGTACTTC. Its translation is CASSAFYEQYF. This chain uses TRBV2 with TRBJ2-7; unclear D gene. V lost 4 bases and J lost 3, with 4 bases in between. Per the germline V gene, CDR1 is SNHLY and CDR2 is FYNNEI. The CDR3 runs 11 residues.

This chain links TRBV14 with TRBJ1-2; D possibly corresponds to TRBD1 (5 bases). Looked up from germline, CDR1 is SGHDN and CDR2 is FVKESK. V lost 0 bases and J lost 3, with 8 bases in between. This CDR3 contains 14 residues. The CDR3 DNA sequence: TGTGCCAGCAGCCAAGATCTAGGGGACTATGGCTACACCTTC. It encodes CASSQDLGDYGYTF.

J is TRBJ1-1 and V is TRBV25-1; D remains unclear. The CDR3 has 12 amino acids. The V end lost 3 bases, the J end lost 2 bases, and 4 bases lay between the germline ends. The germline V gene encodes CDR1 MGHDK and CDR2 SYGVNS. CDR3 DNA: TGTGCCAGCAGTGACCTTAACACTGAAGCTTTCTTT. Encoded protein: CASSDLNTEAFF.

The J gene is TRBJ2-5, the V gene TRBV9, with a possible D match to TRBD2 (6 bases). V lost 3 bases, J lost 3 bases, and 9 bases lay in between. There are 13 residues in the CDR3. Germline loops: CDR1 SGDLS, CDR2 YYNGEE. The CDR3 spells CASSERLEETQYF. CDR3 sequence (DNA): TGTGCCAGCAGCGAGAGACTAGAAGAGACCCAGTACTTC.

The genes are TRBV5-4 and TRBJ1-1; D not resolved. The CDR3 covers 14 residues. Germline V gives CDR1 SGHNT, CDR2 YYREEE (reference sequence). V lost 7 bases, J lost 1 base, and 14 bases lay in between. The CDR3 DNA reads as TGTGCCAGCGGCCGGGAGACATGGAACACTGAAGCTTTCTTT. It codes for CASGRETWNTEAFF.

This rearrangement joins TRBV7-9 to TRBJ2-5; 7 bases align to TRBD2. This CDR3 is built from 14 residues. The junction had 11 bases not matched to a gene; V was cut back by 8 bases and J by 5 bases. Germline-derived CDR1 and CDR2 are SEHNR and FQNEAQ (reference sequence). CDR3: CASANDLAVETQYF. The CDR3 DNA follows: TGTGCCAGCGCAAACGATCTAGCGGTGGAGACCCAGTACTTC.

This chain connects TRBV7-9 to TRBJ1-6; maybe TRBD1 (6 bases). Trimming pared 5 bases from V and 7 bases from J, leaving 15 bases between. Germline values: CDR1 SEHNR, CDR2 FQNEAQ (reference sequence). This CDR3 has 15 residues. The CDR3 loop reads CASSLLGQKNSPLHF. The DNA of the CDR3 is TGTGCCAGCAGCCTCCTAGGACAGAAAAATTCACCCCTCCACTTT.

The rearrangement joins TRBV27 to TRBJ2-2; TRBD2 agrees at 12 bases. The germline gives CDR1 MNHEY, CDR2 SMNVEV (reference sequence). This CDR3 has 16 amino acids. Losses at the gene ends were 5 bases for V and 9 bases for J; bases not matched to a gene: 10. The CDR3 protein is CASSPPTSGGLRELFF. CDR3 in DNA: TGTGCCAGCAGTCCCCCGACTAGCGGGGGCCTGAGGGAGCTGTTTTTT.

This clone came up once. CDR3 in DNA: TGTGCCAGCAGTGAGGCCATGAACACTGAAGCTTTCTTT. The encoded protein is CASSEAMNTEAFF. The rearrangement uses TRBV2 and TRBJ1-1; D gene uncertain. The CDR3 loop spans 13 amino acids. V was shortened by 3 bases and J by 0 bases, with 5 bases between the two germline ends. The V gene's germline CDR1 is SNHLY and CDR2 FYNNEI.